The clone carrying this T cell receptor beta chain has only one observation. Its matching antigen is unknown. The V gene's germline CDR1 is SGHVS and CDR2 FNYEAQ. The ends were cut back, 1 base at V and 0 bases at J, with 13 bases in the middle. The CDR3 length is 16 residues. Every isolated RNA sample was fully reverse transcribed, so sequencing captured expressed TCRB transcripts. The average read count of naive, central memory and regulatory T cell samples was approximately 4 million. The data were produced by immunoSEQ multiplex PCR, yet TCRdb's version contains in-frame clones alone and is incomplete. This table has 130,000 to 150,000 clones, just over 9% appearing once. This record belongs to a study of beta chain features in type 1 diabetes. Whole-study findings and limits: Equally in patients and controls, shorter templates might have been favored by PCR. Researchers reported that naive, central memory and Treg TCRB repertoires appeared more similar in patients than in healthy donors. For Type 1 diabetes patients, all four CD4+ subsets carried TCRB CDR3s that were moderately but significantly shorter.

This sequence joins TRBV7-6 and TRBJ2-7; D may be TRBD2 (6 bases). This TCR was recovered from a man between 18 and 29 years old in good health. Sequences were obtained from central memory CD4+ T cells from blood. The CDR3 DNA reads TGTGCCAGCAGCTTAGTGCGAGCCGGGAGCTCCTACGAGCAGTACTTC. This codes for CASSLVRAGSSYEQYF.